Sequencing of this T cell receptor beta chain was carried out in a study of spatial heterogeneity in lung cancer. This clonotype was seen ten or more times. TCRdb ran MiXCR on the 5' RACE reads and lists one entry per CDR3 protein. The sample includes some 45,000 distinct CDR3 sequences, roughly 12% of them seen just once. The time point denotes: sample taken at primary tumor resection. The authors sequenced whole RNA from tumor, nontumor lung or frozen PBMC without sorting. The sample consisted of PBMCs, taken at surgery. The sequence was obtained from a female donor with early-stage non-small cell lung cancer.

This chain's CDR3 is CATSDTPGLAGEETQYF. The CDR3 nucleotides are TGTGCCACCAGTGACACCCCGGGACTAGCGGGGGAAGAGACCCAGTACTTC. This sequence joins TRBV24-1 and TRBJ2-5; TRBD2 matches at 14 bases. Losses at the gene ends were 4 bases for V and 3 bases for J; bases not matched to a gene: 6. This CDR3 contains 17 residues. Looked up from germline, CDR1 is KGHDR and CDR2 is SFDVKD.